This T cell receptor beta chain originates from a study of blood T cell repertoires in COVID-19. Background on the study: T cells, B-cell-depleted T cells, or PBMCs supplied cDNA or gDNA.

The germline V and J ends were trimmed by 4 bases and 8 bases, with 26 bases remaining between them. The length of the CDR3 is 18 residues. Germline CDR1 reads MNHEY; CDR2 reads SMNVEV (reference sequence). In the original processing: How many nucleated cells were present was estimated from reference gene primer amplification. The table came from immunoSEQ multiplex PCR; TCRdb's copy has only in-frame clones and leaves some out. V, J and clone size are those of that table, while D and trimming were read from the DNA. The table lists 200,000 to 250,000 clones, around 88% of them singletons, with roughly 14% in the top ten.

The chain joins TRBV27 to TRBJ1-4; D ambiguous. The sequenced sample consisted of PBMCs or T cells enriched from blood (not recorded which). This sequence originates from a woman aged 45-60 years with acute COVID-19. The CDR3 reads CASSCEEGSQTKGEKLFF. The CDR3 DNA sequence: TGTGCCAGCAGTTGCGAGGAGGGATCGCAAACCAAAGGGGAAAAACTGTTTTTT.